Below are 20 T cell receptor beta chains sequenced from a single sample in a study of T cells in Graves' hyperthyroidism and ophthalmopathy. Researchers amplified the TCR beta CDR3 regions from RNA transcripts. HTBI primers drove first-round RT-PCR of the TCR CDR3. TCRdb used MiXCR to reprocess the multiplex PCR reads, holding one entry per CDR3 protein. The table lists about 560,000 distinct CDR3 sequences, over 15% of them singletons, with approximately 20% in the top ten. The specimen sequenced was blood. These receptors originate from a woman between 18 and 30 years old with Graves' hyperthyroidism.

V usage is TRBV5-1 and J usage is TRBJ1-1; 8 bases are a match to TRBD1. The CDR3 is 16 residues long. The V gene end was trimmed by 4 bases and the J gene end by 3 bases; junction bases not matched to a gene: 11. The germline CDR1 and CDR2 sequences are SGHRS and YFSETQ. In DNA form, the CDR3 reads TGCGCCAGCAGCCTGGCGGACAGGGAAGTTGACACTGAAGCTTTCTTT. Translated, it gives CASSLADREVDTEAFF.

V usage is TRBV12-3 or TRBV12-4 and J usage is TRBJ2-2; tentatively, D is TRBD1 (6 bases). Trimming removed 7 bases from V and 4 bases from J, with 10 bases in between. CDR3 length: 13 residues. The CDR3 sequence: CASKGGGTGELFF. CDR3 DNA sequence: TGTGCCAGCAAAGGGGGTGGCACCGGGGAGCTGTTTTTT.

This clonotype occurred once. As DNA, the CDR3 is TGTGCCAGTAGTACTAGCGGCACAGATACGCAGTATTTT. It is translated as CASSTSGTDTQYF. V gene TRBV19 combines with J gene TRBJ2-3; D may be TRBD2 (6 bases). CDR3 length: 13 residues. The V and J ends lost 4 bases and 1 base respectively, with 6 bases between them. Germline V gives CDR1 LNHDA, CDR2 SQIVND (reference sequence). The entire variable domain, with the rest obtained from reference TRBV19 and TRBJ2-3, is as follows: DGGITQSPKYLFRKEGQNVTLSCEQNLNHDAMYWYRQDPGQGLRLIYYSQIVNDFQKGDIAEGYSVSREKKESFPLTVTSAQKNPTAFYLCASSTSGTDTQYFGPGTRLTVL.

The rearrangement uses TRBV12-3 or TRBV12-4 and TRBJ1-5; the D is unclear. The CDR3 is made up of 13 amino acids. V gave up 3 bases and J gave up 7 bases, with 10 bases separating them. The CDR3 reads CASSFNSGQPQHF. The DNA of the CDR3 is TGTGCCAGCAGTTTCAACAGCGGACAGCCCCAGCATTTT.

This clonotype was counted between two and nine times. This chain links TRBV14 with TRBJ1-1; no reliable D call. Germline values: CDR1 SGHDN, CDR2 FVKESK. V lost 1 base and J lost 6, with 18 bases in between. This CDR3 contains 16 residues. The DNA of the CDR3 is TGTGCCAGCAGCCAAGCCGGGAGGGTACGAGTCCCTGAAGCTTTCTTT. Amino acid sequence: CASSQAGRVRVPEAFF.

Many counts were recorded for this clonotype. V and J are TRBV7-2 and TRBJ2-2; 7 nucleotides agree with TRBD1. Germline loops: CDR1 SGHTA, CDR2 FQGNSA. CDR3 length: 13 amino acids. V was clipped by 0 bases and J by 14 bases; unmatched bases: 6. CDR3 sequence: CASSLAKTGSLFF. The CDR3 region has the DNA TGTGCCAGCAGCTTAGCGAAGACAGGGAGTCTGTTTTTT.

The genes are TRBV20-1 and TRBJ1-5, with D perhaps matching TRBD1 (6 bases). The CDR3 loop spans 14 amino acids. CDR1 and CDR2 (germline): DFQATT, SNEGSKA (reference sequence). V was shortened by 6 bases and J by 2 bases, with 14 bases between the two germline ends. This chain's CDR3 is CSAPRGGGNQPQHF. The CDR3 region has the DNA TGCAGTGCCCCGCGAGGGGGGGGCAATCAGCCCCAGCATTTT.

The V gene is TRBV14, the J gene TRBJ2-7; no clear D. The length of the CDR3 is 15 residues. In germline, CDR1 is SGHDN, CDR2 FVKESK. V lost 3 bases and J 3 bases, leaving 15 bases between the germline ends. The DNA of the CDR3 is TGTGCCAGCAGCCATTCCCTCTCCTTCCGCTACGAGCAGTACTTC. It translates to CASSHSLSFRYEQYF.

This chain connects TRBV20-1 to TRBJ2-4, with D perhaps TRBD2 (6 bases). CDR1 and CDR2 (germline): DFQATT, SNEGSKA (reference sequence). The V and J ends lost 2 bases and 15 bases respectively, with 11 bases between them. The CDR3 is 10 residues long. The DNA of the CDR3 is TGCAGTGCTAGAACTAGCCGGTCGTACTTC. Translating gives CSARTSRSYF.

This clonotype came up many times. The chain couples TRBV20-1 to TRBJ1-2; no clear D gene. V was pared by 3 bases and J by 3 bases, with 14 bases between. In germline, CDR1 is DFQATT, CDR2 SNEGSKA (reference sequence). This CDR3 is 14 amino acids long. CDR3 loop: CSARDLLLDYGYTF. The CDR3 region has the DNA TGCAGTGCTAGGGATCTTTTACTGGACTATGGCTACACCTTC.

The genes are TRBV6-2 or TRBV6-3 and TRBJ2-1; TRBD2 matches 7 bases. V gave up 2 bases and J gave up 4 bases; unmatched junction bases: 2. The CDR3 covers 14 residues. Germline CDR1 MNHEY, CDR2 SVGEGT. Here the CDR3 DNA reads TGTGCCAGCAGTTACGAGCGGGAATACAATGAGCAGTTCTTC. Translating it yields CASSYEREYNEQFF.

V gene TRBV2 combines with J gene TRBJ2-3, with 7 bases matching TRBD2. The CDR3 has 14 residues. Germline CDR1 is SNHLY and CDR2 is FYNNEI. V lost 7 bases to trimming and J lost 6 bases; unmatched junction nucleotides: 10. The CDR3 loop is CASMGRLAVDTQYF. CDR3 coding DNA: TGTGCCAGCATGGGTCGACTAGCTGTCGATACGCAGTATTTT.

This clonotype was counted ten times or more. The V gene is TRBV6-1, the J gene TRBJ1-1, with D tentatively TRBD1 (6 bases). In germline, CDR1 is MNHNS, CDR2 SASEGT. The CDR3 spans 14 residues. The V end was cut by 6 bases, the J end by 4 bases, with 15 bases between. CDR3: CASSSEGVSTEAFF. The CDR3 DNA reads as TGTGCCAGCAGCTCGGAGGGGGTAAGCACTGAAGCTTTCTTT.

This clonotype was found many times. The CDR3 DNA sequence: TGTGCCAGCAGCTTAGCAGGGGGCCAAGAGACCCAGTACTTC. Amino acid sequence: CASSLAGGQETQYF. The chain links TRBV7-9 to TRBJ2-5; D may be TRBD1 (6 bases). Germline lookup yields CDR1 SEHNR and CDR2 FQNEAQ (reference sequence). Trimming pared 0 bases from V and 1 base from J, leaving 6 bases between. This CDR3 spans 14 amino acids.

This clonotype has at least ten counts. The chain uses TRBV5-5 and TRBJ1-5; TRBD1 might be the D (6 bases). CDR1 and CDR2 (germline): SGHKS, YYEKEE (reference sequence). Trimming took off 1 base at V and 3 bases at J, with 17 bases between the two ends. The CDR3 spans 17 residues. The CDR3 nucleotides read TGTGCCAGCAGCTTGCTACAGGGTTTTGGGGACAATCAGCCCCAGCATTTT. Translated, it gives CASSLLQGFGDNQPQHF. The variable domain in full, with the rest retrieved from reference TRBV5-5 and TRBJ1-5, is DAGVTQSPTHLIKTRGQQVTLRCSPISGHKSVSWYQQVLGQGPQFIFQYYEKEERGRGNFPDRFSARQFPNYSSELNVNALLLGDSALYLCASSLLQGFGDNQPQHFGDGTRLSIL.

This clonotype was found a few times. The genes are TRBV28 and TRBJ1-5; no firm D call. CDR1 is MDHEN and CDR2 is SYDVKM in the germline V gene. CDR3 length: 15 amino acids. The V gene lost 8 bases and the J gene lost 0 bases, with 14 bases spanning the gap. The CDR3: CASLPPWDSNQPQHF. The CDR3, as DNA: TGTGCCAGCTTACCTCCCTGGGATAGCAATCAGCCCCAGCATTTT.

Concerning this clonotype itself: A read error may be the cause here, since a much bigger clone is one base away. The rearrangement links TRBV10-3 to TRBJ2-5; 8 nucleotides match TRBD1. The germline CDR1 and CDR2 sequences are ENHRY and SYGVKD. The CDR3 spans 13 residues. The CDR3 DNA sequence: TGTGTCATCAAAGGACAGGGCGGAGAGACCCAGTACTTC. Protein sequence: CVIKGQGGETQYF.

The genes are TRBV7-2 and TRBJ2-1; D possibly corresponds to TRBD1 (5 bases). The CDR3 contains 15 residues. Germline V gene data show CDR1 as SGHTA and CDR2 as FQGNSA. Trimming shortened V by 4 bases and J by 6 bases, and 16 bases separated the two germline ends. DNA for the CDR3: TGTGCCAGCAGCTCACGAGGTGACAGCCGCAATGAGCAGTTCTTC. Encoded protein: CASSSRGDSRNEQFF.

This rearrangement joins TRBV18 to TRBJ2-2; no clear D. Germline CDR1 is KGHSH and CDR2 is LQKENI. V gave up 2 bases and J gave up 7 bases, with 11 bases separating them. The CDR3 covers 14 residues. CDR3 coding DNA: TGTGCCAGCTCACCATCAAGCCCGATCGGGGAGCTGTTTTTT. It codes for CASSPSSPIGELFF.

This clonotype was counted between two and nine times. The chain joins TRBV6-1 to TRBJ2-1; D call uncertain. V was pared by 5 bases and J by 9 bases, with 14 bases between. This CDR3 comprises 13 residues. Germline lookup yields CDR1 MNHNS and CDR2 SASEGT. The CDR3 DNA is TGTGCCAGCAGTTTACACAGCACGCGTGAGCAGTTCTTC. This codes for CASSLHSTREQFF.